This TCR beta chain comes out of a study of blood T cell repertoires in COVID-19. Across the study: COVID-19 samples, acute and convalescent, were from the United States, Italy and Spain. The analysed material was cDNA or gDNA that came from T cells, B-cell-depleted T cells, or PBMCs.

Germline V gene sequence: CDR1 SGHVS, CDR2 FNYEAQ. Trimming removed 5 bases from V and 4 bases from J, with 18 bases in between. This CDR3 is 15 amino acids long. In the study's own analysis: Estimated nucleated cell counts came from reference gene primer amplification. Sequenced by immunoSEQ multiplex PCR; TCRdb stores in-frame clones only, minus some. That table supplies the V and J calls and clone size; D and trimming were determined from the DNA. The data contain around 250,000 clones, around four fifths of them seen just once; the ten biggest clones take up under 2%. The material sequenced was peripheral blood. This clonotype originated in a woman older than 75 with acute or convalescent COVID-19. The chain employs TRBV7-6 and TRBJ2-7, with D possibly matching TRBD1 (6 bases). The chain's CDR3 is CASSPIGQSCYEQYF. The CDR3, as DNA: TGTGCCAGCAGCCCGATAGGACAGTCCTGTTACGAGCAGTACTTC. Supplemented by reference TRBV7-6 and TRBJ2-7, the full variable domain reads GAGVSQSPRYKVTKRGQDVALRCDPISGHVSLYWYRQALGQGPEFLTYFNYEAQQDKSGLPNDRFSAERPEGSISTLTIQRTEQRDSAMYRCASSPIGQSCYEQYFGPGTRLTVT.